What follows describes a single T cell receptor beta chain. Its antigen remains unidentified. Nothing much larger sits one base from this clone, and base qualities are not available. The record originates from a study of cytomegalovirus exposure and HLA in healthy donors (dated by TCRdb to about 2017). Looking at the study overall: An earlier analysis of approximately 590 of the donors reported about 250 Gb of sequence data and around 120 million unique TCR beta sequences from some 180 million T cells. An early release covering some 640 HLA-typed donors comprised 250 to 350 gigabases of sequencing data and around 85 million unique TCR sequences. Among the roughly 380 genotyped donors, around 81% belonged to the genetic ancestry cluster associated with self-reported Caucasian donors. The study aimed to test whether signatures of past pathogen exposure could be identified by cataloging public T cell receptors. Using immunosequencing, the study profiled T cell repertoires from approximately 700 subjects and related those repertoires to cytomegalovirus serostatus. Along with the approximately 650-subject first cohort, a separate validation cohort of about 110 different subjects was used. High-throughput TCR immunosequencing, statistical association of individual TCRs with disease status, and machine learning were combined to predict cytomegalovirus infection status. To study patterns of TCR occurrence, a later analysis re-analyzed previously published TCR beta repertoires from several hundred donors and added high-resolution HLA genotyping. In the later analysis, no new phenotypic data were used to find candidate immune exposures; instead, reliance was placed on TCR beta sequences and their occurrence across donors. To decide whether each TCR beta V gene segment behaved as functional or pseudogenic, an earlier analysis of some 580 of the donors relied on high-throughput TCR beta sequencing. Donor age, sex, ethnicity and CMV serostatus were compiled alongside the repertoire data. A later genetic analysis took genome-wide SNP genotypes for about 65% of the 666 donors and used that subset as a discovery cohort. All discovery cohort repertoires had been generated on a single sequencing platform. Class I and class II HLA loci were covered by the typing at four-digit resolution. Typing coverage differed by locus: A, B, C, DRB1 and DQB1 were typed in about 620-640 donors, DQA1 in 522, DPA1 in 600 to 610, and DPB1 in 400 to 480. Because of strong linkage in the cohort, roughly five DR-DQ haplotypes were treated as single units for association and clustering. Among 350 to 400 genotyped donors of the cohort, an average of roughly 240,000 unique TCR beta nucleotide sequences were sequenced per donor, roughly 20% of them non-productive. The research as a whole found: While some public TCRs were present in many individuals, most TCR sequences turned up only very rarely across donors. A later analysis found that HLA-associated TCR beta chains were more clonally expanded and had lower generation probabilities than equally common non-associated chains. The classifier was reported to diagnose cytomegalovirus status with high specificity and sensitivity in both the original cohort and the validation cohort. A later genetic analysis reported fewer N-insertions in productive TCRs among donors in an Asian-associated ancestry cluster than the roughly 640-donor mean. Because HLA typing was missing for some donors at each locus, association tests included only the typed subset. Specific HLA alleles were associated with roughly 17,000 TCR beta sequences at a false discovery rate of 0.05 in a later analysis. A further reported finding was that TCR beta sequences accurately predicted the HLA-A and HLA-B alleles for most subjects in the first cohort. Correlated functional status among segregating V segments might reflect linkage disequilibrium, but an unknown experimental factor could not be ruled out. This cohort had only TCR beta chains sequenced, and the lack of alpha or paired-chain data limited which features could be detected. Assigning TCR associations to individual alleles was difficult when HLA alleles, especially DR and DQ, strongly co-occurred. Because counts were too low, roughly 16 rarely observed V segments, including chromosome 9 orphons, were left out of the earlier analysis of 587 of the donors. In a later analysis, the rate of TCR association differed among HLA loci, with DRB1 alleles having the most associated TCRs and HLA-C alleles having the fewest. In vitro tests confirmed that a few of the cytomegalovirus-associated TCR beta chains recognize cytomegalovirus antigens. The authors suggested that the approach could potentially be extended to other disease states and immunological phenotypes. The presence/absence analyses assumed that sequencing depth was roughly uniform across donors, and that assumption may not be true. The study listed 150 to 200 TCR beta chains as associated with cytomegalovirus. A group of highly shared sequence variants was considered likely to be a technical artifact of the sequencing pipeline. In an earlier analysis of roughly 560 of the donors, most TCR beta V segments were observed in productive rearrangements about 90% or about 30% of the time, broadly matching IMGT annotations. CMV serostatus was the only immune exposure information available for the cohort. A later genetic analysis associated a missense DCLRE1C variant with V-gene and J-gene trimming of TCR beta chains, and an independent cohort replicated the association. In a later analysis, several top co-occurrence clusters were reported to appear linked to parvovirus B19, influenza, CMV and Epstein-Barr virus. According to a later analysis, most CMV-associated TCR beta chains appeared to be HLA-restricted, and the HLA associations seemed to be driven largely by CMV exposure.

Libraries came from the immunoSEQ multiplex PCR assay. The multiplex PCR relied on a mix of 60 forward primers for TCR Vbeta segments and 13 reverse primers for TCR Jbeta segments. A multiplex PCR assay on genomic DNA amplified the CDR3 region of rearranged TCR beta genes. The amplified TCR beta libraries were sequenced on the Illumina HiSeq System as 87-base-pair reads. The paper's data handling went like this. A later analysis tallied 75 million to 85 million unique TCR beta chains across the 666 repertoires, and about 12 million of those chains were shared by two or more donors. Raw reads were error-corrected and collapsed into unique sequences by a nearest-neighbor algorithm in which closely related sequences were merged to remove PCR and sequencing errors. Alignment of CDR3 sequences to IMGT reference sequences was used to assign V, D and J gene segments. For a sequence to be retained, at least a six-nucleotide match to both a V gene segment and a J gene segment was required. A rearrangement counted as productive if the CDR3 had no stop codons and remained in frame with V and J, and every other rearrangement counted as non-productive. Following IMGT convention, CDR3 was defined as the stretch from the second conserved V-encoded cysteine to the conserved J-encoded phenylalanine. The earlier analysis of roughly 590 of the donors excluded sequences that lacked an unambiguous match to a single V gene segment. In an earlier analysis of roughly 500 of the donors, V segments were called functional above 56.7% productive rearrangements and were called segregating when the between-donor standard deviation exceeded 5%. To diagnose cytomegalovirus status from the catalog of TCR beta chain sequences, a statistical classification framework was built. In a later analysis, TCR nucleotide sequences were compared against IMGT/GENE-DB human TR gene sequences so that V and J genes could be assigned. The TCRdist pipeline was used in a later analysis to assign CDR3 sequences and most-parsimonious VDJ recombination scenarios. In a later analysis, every TCR beta chain was defined by the combination of its CDR3 amino acid sequence and its V-gene family, and reads without a unique V-gene family were dropped. A later analysis removed 592 highly shared, low-generation-probability nucleotide sequences to deal with suspected cross-contamination and a sequencing artifact. For each public chain, a later analysis derived a clonal expansion index from normalized ranks of inferred template counts within each repertoire. In a later analysis, generation probabilities were computed using a VDJ recombination model fitted to out-of-frame rearrangements, and the results were checked against IGoR. Hypergeometric tests were used in a later analysis to score TCR-TCR, TCR-HLA and TCR-CMV co-occurrence, with a repertoire-size bias correction applied to the TCR pairs. False discovery rates were estimated in a later analysis by permuting HLA or CMV assignments 20 times. In a later analysis, co-occurring TCRs were grouped with DBSCAN, and TCRdist sequence similarity was added when clustering was performed within HLA-allele-positive subsets. For co-occurrence clustering, repertoires with fewer than 30,000 or more than 120,000 public chains were excluded, along with four or five repertoires with anomalous nucleotide sharing. This is the immuneACCESS table as TCRdb keeps it, with only in-frame sequences that have V and J called. A part of the clones is gone; compared with another copy, unresolved V genes explain less than half, and the rest is unexplained. The V and J calls and clone size are taken from that table; D and trimming were inferred from the DNA. This sample has roughly 120,000 clones in its table, and 82% of those were observed once. The ten largest make up roughly 2.5% of the sample.

The cohort comprised hundreds of healthy bone marrow donors. At the time of sampling, every cohort member was nominally healthy, though immune exposures that went unrecorded were likely present. The donor was CMV seronegative and belonged to the group of 350 to 400 seronegative cohort members. Every donor gave a peripheral blood sample, and the peripheral blood mononuclear cells from that sample were used for TCR beta sequencing. Genomic DNA extraction from the blood cell samples was performed with the Qiagen DNeasy Blood Extraction Kit. Input material: PBMCs. The origin of this receptor is a woman between 18 and 29 years old in good health and CMV-seronegative.

The CDR3 sequence is CASILQLYSNQPQHF. In nucleotides, the sequence is TGTGCCAGCATCCTACAGCTTTATAGCAATCAGCCCCAGCATTTT. The rearrangement combines TRBV28 with TRBJ1-5, with the D gene too uncertain to name. The CDR3 numbers 15 residues from cysteine through phenylalanine. The sequence is cut down to CDR3 DNA, 45 bases in frame from base 1. CDR1 and CDR2 are read off the germline V gene as MDHEN and SYDVKM. Trimming at the junction amounts to 7 bases on V and 0 bases on J, and the germline ends lie 13 bases apart.